Below are 20 T cell receptor beta chains sequenced from a single sample in a study of Ad26.COV2.S vaccination and SARS-CoV-2 variants. Repertoires were generated with immunoSEQ multiplex PCR, while TCRdb's copy carries only in-frame clones and drops some. The sample holds roughly 410,000 clones, about 80% seen once. The treatment here: around 19 received Ad26.COV2.S at low or high dose, single or two shots; about five received placebo; per-sample allocation not given. The samples were gathered on day 63 after the first injection of vaccine or placebo. The sample here was peripheral blood, taken in a trial of Ad26.COV2.S vaccine versus placebo. Receptor source: a person between 18 and 65 years old who received the Ad26.COV2.S COVID-19 vaccine or a placebo.

The chain has TRBV11-3 and TRBJ2-2; D call uncertain. The CDR3 spans 15 residues. From germline, CDR1 is SGHNT and CDR2 YENEEA. With 3 bases removed from V and 5 bases from J, the gap between germline ends came to 13 bases. CDR3: CASSFRQDGTGELFF. Written as DNA, the CDR3 is TGTGCCAGCAGCTTCCGTCAGGATGGGACCGGGGAGCTGTTTTTT.

CDR3 nucleotide sequence: TGTGCTAGTGGTTTATCCACATATGGCTACACCTTC. Its translation is CASGLSTYGYTF. J is TRBJ1-2 and V is TRBV12-5, with no clear D. The germline V gene encodes CDR1 LGHNT and CDR2 FRNRAP. Trimming cost V 3 bases and J 5 bases, with 7 bases left between them. This CDR3 contains 12 residues.

The rearrangement uses TRBV6-5 and TRBJ2-7; the D is unclear. Trimming removed 2 bases from V and 5 bases from J, with 10 bases in between. Per germline, CDR1 MNHEY and CDR2 SVGAGI. This CDR3 has 13 residues. The CDR3 bases are TGTGCCAGCAGTTACCAAACGCGGAACGAGCAGTACTTC. It yields the protein CASSYQTRNEQYF.

The chain employs TRBV5-1 and TRBJ2-1, with D hard to call. Trimming cost V 1 base and J 4 bases, with 12 bases left between them. Looked up from germline, CDR1 is SGHRS and CDR2 is YFSETQ. This CDR3 comprises 15 residues. The CDR3 sequence is CASSLLISQYNEQFF. In DNA form, the CDR3 reads TGCGCCAGCAGCTTGTTAATATCCCAGTACAATGAGCAGTTCTTC.

The chain carries TRBV30 and TRBJ2-7; TRBD1 matches 8 bases. CDR1 and CDR2 from the germline V gene are GTSNPN and SVGIG (reference sequence). CDR3 size: 16 residues. Unmatched junction bases numbered 13, after V lost 2 bases and J lost 4 bases. The CDR3 sequence: CAWSPPRTGRAYEQYF. DNA of the CDR3: TGTGCCTGGAGTCCTCCTCGGACAGGGCGGGCTTACGAGCAGTACTTC.

V and J are TRBV7-9 and TRBJ2-7; TRBD2 matches 8 bases. This CDR3 spans 14 amino acids. Per the germline V gene, CDR1 is SEHNR and CDR2 is FQNEAQ (reference sequence). V was pared by 4 bases and J by 4 bases, with 6 bases of the junction left unmatched. CDR3 protein: CASSYSGKGYEQYF. CDR3 nucleotides: TGTGCCAGCAGCTATAGCGGGAAAGGTTACGAGCAGTACTTC.

This chain links TRBV3-1 (or the pseudogene TRBV3-2) with TRBJ2-3; unclear D gene. This CDR3 is built from 14 residues. V dropped 0 bases and J dropped 6 bases, with 10 bases sitting between them. Per the germline V gene, CDR1 is LGHDT and CDR2 is YNNKEL (reference sequence). CDR3 residues: CASSQERVGDTQYF. CDR3 DNA sequence: TGTGCCAGCAGCCAAGAGAGAGTTGGGGATACGCAGTATTTT.

CDR3 bases: TGCGCCAGTTCCTTGCGGCCAGGGGGAGTGAACACTGAAGCTTTCTTT. This sequence encodes CASSLRPGGVNTEAFF. The genes are TRBV5-1 and TRBJ1-1; TRBD1 aligns across 7 bases. The CDR3 has 16 amino acids. V gave up 8 bases and J gave up 0 bases; unmatched junction bases: 13. Germline-derived CDR1 and CDR2 are SGHRS and YFSETQ.

The chain combines TRBV5-1 with TRBJ2-7; 11 bases align to TRBD2. In germline, CDR1 is SGHRS, CDR2 YFSETQ. The CDR3 runs to 14 residues. Trimming removed 4 bases from V and 5 bases from J; junction bases left unmatched: 5. CDR3 in amino acids: CASSLQLAGDEQYF. CDR3 DNA sequence: TGCGCCAGCAGCCTCCAACTAGCGGGGGACGAGCAGTACTTC.

This chain joins TRBV9 and TRBJ1-2; no clear D gene. Germline V gene lookup returns CDR1 SGDLS and CDR2 YYNGEE. V was cut by 5 bases and J by 5 bases, with 16 bases left in between. This CDR3 spans 14 amino acids. CDR3 in amino acids: CASSKTSGRYGYTF. DNA of the CDR3: TGTGCCAGCAGTAAAACCTCCGGGCGGTATGGCTACACCTTC.

The genes are TRBV6-6 and TRBJ1-2; no reliable D call. Germline V gene data show CDR1 as MNHNY and CDR2 as SVGAGI (reference sequence). V lost 6 bases and J 0 bases, leaving 14 bases between the germline ends. The CDR3 loop spans 15 amino acids. The CDR3 sequence: CASSYPGVANYGYTF. The DNA for the CDR3 is TGTGCCAGCAGCTACCCTGGGGTAGCTAACTATGGCTACACCTTC.

The chain joins TRBV19 to TRBJ1-5; no firm D call. The V end was cut by 1 base, the J end by 0 bases, with 10 bases between. The CDR3 sequence is 16 residues long. Germline V gives CDR1 LNHDA, CDR2 SQIVND (reference sequence). The CDR3: CASSIGRGYSNQPQHF. CDR3 nucleotides: TGTGCCAGTAGTATAGGTCGGGGATATAGCAATCAGCCCCAGCATTTT.

The genes are TRBV7-9 and TRBJ2-1, with D possibly TRBD2 on 5 matching bases. The germline gives CDR1 SEHNR, CDR2 FQNEAQ (reference sequence). The CDR3 length is 14 residues. The V and J ends lost 1 base and 14 bases respectively, with 18 bases between them. The CDR3 is CASSLGEINESEFF. CDR3 DNA: TGTGCCAGCAGCTTAGGGGAGATAAATGAAAGTGAGTTCTTC.

The chain carries TRBV9 and TRBJ2-7, with no clear D. Germline V lookup: CDR1 SGDLS, CDR2 YYNGEE. The CDR3 contains 13 residues. V was shortened by 4 bases and J by 1 base, with 9 bases between the two germline ends. CDR3 amino acids: CASSPTDSYEQYF. CDR3 DNA sequence: TGTGCCAGCAGCCCCACGGATTCCTACGAGCAGTACTTC.

CDR3 region: CASSISGAVNEKLFF. The CDR3 bases are TGTGCCAGTAGTATATCAGGGGCCGTTAATGAAAAACTGTTTTTT. V is TRBV19 and J is TRBJ1-4; maybe TRBD1 (6 bases). CDR3 length equals 15 residues. V lost 2 bases and J 4 bases, leaving 11 bases between the germline ends. From germline, CDR1 is LNHDA and CDR2 SQIVND (reference sequence).

This chain joins TRBV24-1 and TRBJ2-3; TRBD2 matches 16 bases. Per germline, CDR1 KGHDR and CDR2 SFDVKD. The CDR3 runs to 18 residues. Losses at the gene ends were 4 bases for V and 4 bases for J; bases not matched to a gene: 7. The chain's CDR3 is CATSDAGLAGGRPDTQYF. The CDR3, as DNA: TGTGCCACCAGTGACGCGGGACTAGCGGGAGGGCGTCCAGATACGCAGTATTTT.

The V call is TRBV4-1, the J call TRBJ1-2; possible D gene TRBD1, 5 bases. Trimming pared 1 base from V and 7 bases from J, leaving 10 bases between. Germline V gene data show CDR1 as MGHRA and CDR2 as YSYEKL. The CDR3 has 13 residues. Here the CDR3 reads CASSQGRDGGYTF. CDR3 coding DNA: TGCGCCAGCAGCCAAGGCAGGGACGGTGGCTACACCTTC.

The V call is TRBV11-2, the J call TRBJ2-1, with 7 bases that match TRBD2. CDR1 SGHAT and CDR2 FQNNGV come from the germline V gene. V shed 5 bases and J 5 bases; nucleotides not matched to a gene: 12. The CDR3 covers 16 residues. The DNA of the CDR3 is TGTGCCAGCAGCCAGCAGAACCTCCGGGGGGACAATGAGCAGTTCTTC. Amino acid sequence: CASSQQNLRGDNEQFF.

The chain joins TRBV5-8 to TRBJ2-5; 11 bases align to TRBD2. V lost 0 bases, J lost 4 bases, and 5 bases stayed unmatched. CDR1 SGHTS and CDR2 YDEGEE come from the germline V gene. The CDR3 sequence is 16 residues long. The CDR3 nucleotides are TGTGCCAGCAGCTTGGAGACTAGCGGGGATAGAGAGACCCAGTACTTC. The encoded protein is CASSLETSGDRETQYF. The variable domain in full, with the rest retrieved from reference TRBV5-8 and TRBJ2-5, is EAGVTQSPTHLIKTRGQQATLRCSPISGHTSVYWYQQALGLGLQFLLWYDEGEERNRGNFPPRFSGRQFPNYSSELNVNALELEDSALYLCASSLETSGDRETQYFGPGTRLLVL.

This chain uses TRBV7-8 with TRBJ1-2, with 9 positions matching TRBD1. The CDR3 runs 18 residues. Germline trimming cut 6 bases from V and 2 bases from J; bases unmatched to any gene: 16. Germline V gene data show CDR1 as SGHVS and CDR2 as FQNEAQ. This CDR3 reads CASSQAGTGIWENYGYTF. The DNA for the CDR3 is TGTGCCAGCAGTCAAGCCGGGACAGGGATTTGGGAGAACTATGGCTACACCTTC.